This T cell receptor beta chain was profiled in a study of blood T cell repertoires in COVID-19. The repertoire was sequenced with immunoSEQ multiplex PCR; TCRdb's copy has only in-frame clones and lacks some. This sample has approximately 130,000 clones; under 85% occur once, and the top ten carry roughly 18%. Trimming at V came to 5 bases and at J to 8 bases, leaving 11 bases not matched to a gene. The germline V gene encodes CDR1 SNHLY and CDR2 FYNNEI. This CDR3 is 14 amino acids long. This clone appeared once. Enrollees, roughly 18 to 90 years old, lived in 24 US areas. The chain combines TRBV2 with TRBJ1-2; the match to TRBD1 covers 7 bases. The source of this sequence is a man aged 30 to 45 who had recovered from COVID-19. The specimen sequenced was PBMCs or T cells enriched from blood (not recorded which). The CDR3 is CASSYSGGVRGYTF. CDR3 sequence (DNA): TGTGCCAGCAGTTACTCAGGGGGAGTTCGGGGCTACACCTTC.